Listed here are 31 T cell receptor beta chains from one sample, sequenced in a study of blood T cell repertoires in COVID-19. Only in-frame clones appear in the TCRdb table, and some are missing; sequencing was by immunoSEQ multiplex PCR. Among some 370,000 clones listed, about 90% were seen once. What was sequenced was peripheral blood. These receptor sequences come from a woman aged 25-40 years with COVID-19, enrolled during active disease.

This clone is a singleton in its sample. The chain links TRBV7-8 to TRBJ2-7; 11 nucleotides line up with TRBD2. Germline V gene data show CDR1 as SGHVS and CDR2 as FQNEAQ. The CDR3 runs to 15 residues. V lost 5 bases to trimming and J lost 2 bases; unmatched junction nucleotides: 5. The CDR3 DNA follows: TGTGCCAGCAGCCCCGGACTAGCGGGCACCTACGAGCAGTACTTC. It encodes CASSPGLAGTYEQYF.

The CDR3 reads CASRGETEAFF. DNA for the CDR3: TGTGCCAGCAGGGGAGAAACTGAAGCTTTCTTT. The chain joins TRBV7-9 to TRBJ1-1; D is unresolved. The CDR3 runs to 11 residues. Germline-derived CDR1 and CDR2 are SEHNR and FQNEAQ (reference sequence). V shed 6 bases and J shed 5 bases, with 7 bases lying between them.

This clone has only one observation. The chain couples TRBV4-1 to TRBJ1-2; maybe TRBD1 (5 bases). This CDR3 has 13 amino acids. Germline V CDR1 and CDR2: MGHRA, YSYEKL. V was trimmed by 4 bases and J by 4 bases, leaving 10 bases between them. For the CDR3, the DNA is TGCGCCAGCAGCCCAGGCGGGGCCTATGGCTACACCTTC. This sequence encodes CASSPGGAYGYTF.

The chain recombines TRBV29-1 with TRBJ2-5; TRBD2 matches at 7 bases. CDR1 and CDR2 (germline): SQVTM, ANQGSEA. This CDR3 region has 16 residues. V lost 7 bases, J lost 1 base, and 15 bases stayed unmatched. The CDR3 region has the DNA TGCAGCGGTCGTGGGCTAGCGGCAAGGCCCCAAGAGACCCAGTACTTC. This sequence encodes CSGRGLAARPQETQYF.

The rearrangement joins TRBV4-1 to TRBJ2-7; 11 nucleotides agree with TRBD2. Germline CDR1 reads MGHRA; CDR2 reads YSYEKL. This CDR3 has 18 residues. The V gene end was trimmed by 1 base and the J gene end by 3 bases; junction bases not matched to a gene: 11. In DNA form, the CDR3 reads TGCGCCAGCAGCCAAGGGCGGGCGGCCGGGACTAGCGGCTACGAGCAGTACTTC. It specifies CASSQGRAAGTSGYEQYF.

J is TRBJ1-5 and V is TRBV11-2; the D is unclear. The CDR3 loop spans 13 amino acids. The germline CDR1 and CDR2 sequences are SGHAT and FQNNGV. Trimming shortened V by 1 base and J by 7 bases, and 8 bases separated the two germline ends. The CDR3 DNA reads TGTGCCAGCAGCTTAGGGGGAGGCCAGCCCCAGCATTTT. It yields the protein CASSLGGGQPQHF.

J is TRBJ1-1 and V is TRBV4-3; TRBD1 matches 7 bases. Germline CDR1 is LGHNA and CDR2 is YSLEER. With V trimmed by 3 bases and J by 6 bases, 7 bases remained unmatched. The CDR3 covers 14 residues. For the CDR3, the DNA is TGCGCCAGCAGCCAGGAACAGGGGTTCCCTGAAGCTTTCTTT. Its translation: CASSQEQGFPEAFF.

The chain combines TRBV5-1 with TRBJ2-7; 11 nucleotides match TRBD2. Trimming took 0 bases from V and 4 from J; bases not matched to a gene: 3. The CDR3 has 15 residues. Germline V gene lookup returns CDR1 SGHRS and CDR2 YFSETQ. The CDR3 spells CASSLVGTSGYEQYF. The CDR3 DNA is TGCGCCAGCAGCTTGGTAGGGACTAGCGGTTACGAGCAGTACTTC.

The chain combines TRBV19 with TRBJ1-6, with a weak D call TRBD1 (5 bases). CDR1 and CDR2 from the germline V gene are LNHDA and SQIVND (reference sequence). The V and J ends lost 1 base and 10 bases respectively, with 17 bases between them. This CDR3 is 16 amino acids long. The CDR3 coding sequence is TGTGCCAGTAGTATAGCAGGGCAGGATGTATCATCACCCCTCCACTTT. It is translated as CASSIAGQDVSSPLHF.

Note on this clone: At the DNA level, this CDR3 is encoded by other sequences in the same sample as well. V gene TRBV19 combines with J gene TRBJ1-2; a possible D gene is TRBD1 (6 bases). The CDR3 runs to 13 residues. Trimming took 1 base from V and 6 from J, leaving 9 bases between them. Germline assignment: CDR1 LNHDA and CDR2 SQIVND (reference sequence). CDR3 amino acids: CASSIGQGNGYTF. The CDR3 DNA follows: TGTGCCAGTAGTATAGGGCAGGGGAATGGCTACACCTTC.

The V and J genes are TRBV3-1 (or the pseudogene TRBV3-2) and TRBJ2-1; 9 nucleotides match TRBD2. V trimming: 0 bases; J trimming: 4 bases; junction bases outside the gene matches: 7. The CDR3 totals 17 residues. Germline lookup yields CDR1 LGHDT and CDR2 YNNKEL (reference sequence). The CDR3 region is CASSQDLREGVYNEQFF. The CDR3 coding sequence is TGTGCCAGCAGCCAAGATTTGCGGGAGGGAGTTTACAATGAGCAGTTCTTC.

V and J are TRBV6-5 and TRBJ1-5, with 9 bases fitting TRBD1. The V gene's germline CDR1 is MNHEY and CDR2 SVGAGI. This CDR3 comprises 15 residues. Trimming removed 8 bases from V and 3 bases from J; junction bases left unmatched: 8. CDR3 sequence: CASDKTGGINQPQHF. DNA for the CDR3: TGTGCCAGCGACAAGACAGGGGGAATCAATCAGCCCCAGCATTTT.

This clone was counted only a few times. V is TRBV19 and J is TRBJ1-1; no clear D. CDR1 is LNHDA, CDR2 SQIVND, per germline (reference sequence). V dropped 1 base and J dropped 5 bases, with 5 bases sitting between them. This CDR3 contains 12 residues. The CDR3 sequence: CASSIGRTEAFF. In nucleotides, the CDR3 is TGTGCCAGTAGTATAGGGAGGACTGAAGCTTTCTTT.

Only one count was recorded for this clone. The rearrangement uses TRBV28 and TRBJ2-3; 8 bases align to TRBD1. Germline V lookup: CDR1 MDHEN, CDR2 SYDVKM. V dropped 7 bases and J dropped 7; count of bases not matched to a gene: 4. There are 12 residues in the CDR3. This chain's CDR3 is CASTGGTNTQYF. The DNA for the CDR3 is TGTGCCAGCACAGGGGGCACGAATACGCAGTATTTT.

This clone was seen only a few times. This chain uses TRBV28 with TRBJ2-1, with 7 bases identical to TRBD1. This CDR3 has 15 residues. Trimming at V came to 8 bases and at J to 5 bases, leaving 12 bases not matched to a gene. Germline CDR1 MDHEN, CDR2 SYDVKM. CDR3 region: CASPPRDRNNNEQFF. Here the CDR3 DNA reads TGTGCCAGCCCCCCCCGGGACAGAAATAACAATGAGCAGTTCTTC.

The chain carries TRBV7-2 and TRBJ2-1; D not certain. The CDR3 is 14 amino acids. Germline CDR1 and CDR2: SGHTA and FQGNSA. V shed 1 base and J shed 4 bases, with 8 bases lying between them. The CDR3 protein is CASSLELLYNEQFF. CDR3 DNA sequence: TGTGCCAGCAGCTTAGAACTGTTATACAATGAGCAGTTCTTC. Supplemented by reference TRBV7-2 and TRBJ2-1, the full variable domain reads GAGVSQSPSNKVTEKGKDVELRCDPISGHTALYWYRQSLGQGLEFLIYFQGNSAPDKSGLPSDRFSAERTGGSVSTLTIQRTQQEDSAVYLCASSLELLYNEQFFGPGTRLTVL.

The chain combines TRBV7-3 with TRBJ1-1; D is ambiguous. CDR3 length: 12 residues. Trimming pared 0 bases from V and 7 bases from J, leaving 6 bases between. CDR1 is SGHTA, CDR2 FQGTGA, per germline. In nucleotides, the CDR3 is TGTGCCAGCAGCTTAACGCGGGGTGAAGCTTTCTTT. It yields the protein CASSLTRGEAFF.

The chain employs TRBV6-5 and TRBJ2-3; 13 positions agree with TRBD2. CDR1 and CDR2 from the germline V gene are MNHEY and SVGAGI. Trimming at V came to 6 bases and at J to 5 bases, leaving 5 bases not matched to a gene. The CDR3 runs 15 residues. In DNA form, the CDR3 reads TGTGCCAGCAGACGCGGACTAGCGGGGGTAGATACGCAGTATTTT. Protein: CASRRGLAGVDTQYF.

V and J are TRBV9 and TRBJ2-7; D is perhaps TRBD1 (5 bases). Looked up from germline, CDR1 is SGDLS and CDR2 is YYNGEE. The CDR3 is made up of 12 amino acids. V was trimmed by 3 bases and J by 7 bases, leaving 11 bases between them. This CDR3 is CASSARVGEQYF. In nucleotides, the CDR3 is TGTGCCAGCAGCGCCAGGGTTGGGGAGCAGTACTTC. Complete variable domain (other parts from reference TRBV9 and TRBJ2-7): DSGVTQTPKHLITATGQRVTLRCSPRSGDLSVYWYQQSLDQGLQFLIQYYNGEERAKGNILERFSAQQFPDLHSELNLSSLELGDSALYFCASSARVGEQYFGPGTRLTVT.

The CDR3 nucleotides are TGCGCCAGCAGGCAGCCGGGACAGAACACAGATACGCAGTATTTT. Its protein product is CASRQPGQNTDTQYF. The V gene is TRBV5-1, the J gene TRBJ2-3, with 7 bases fitting TRBD1. The CDR3 extends over 15 amino acids. Germline V gene sequence: CDR1 SGHRS, CDR2 YFSETQ. The trim removed 5 bases at V and 2 bases at J, leaving 8 bases unmatched.

The chain combines TRBV25-1 with TRBJ1-2; tentative D call: TRBD1 (6 bases). The CDR3 is made up of 14 amino acids. Germline CDR1 reads MGHDK; CDR2 reads SYGVNS. The V and J ends lost 2 bases and 4 bases respectively, with 11 bases between them. CDR3 sequence (DNA): TGTGCCAGCAGTGAAGGTCACAGGGCCTATGGCTACACCTTC. Translating gives CASSEGHRAYGYTF.

V and J are TRBV7-2 and TRBJ2-7; the match to TRBD2 covers 10 bases. Germline V gene data show CDR1 as SGHTA and CDR2 as FQGNSA. The CDR3 totals 15 residues. Germline trimming cut 1 base from V and 6 bases from J; bases unmatched to any gene: 6. The CDR3 protein is CASSLVVLAGVEQYF. In DNA form, the CDR3 reads TGTGCCAGCAGCTTAGTAGTGCTAGCGGGAGTCGAGCAGTACTTC.

This chain links TRBV30 with TRBJ2-1; 10 bases fit TRBD2. CDR1 and CDR2 from the germline V gene are GTSNPN and SVGIG (reference sequence). The CDR3 runs to 15 residues. The trim removed 0 bases at V and 6 bases at J, leaving 5 bases unmatched. The CDR3 DNA follows: TGTGCCTGGAGTGTGCTAGCGGGAGCGGGCAATGAGCAGTTCTTC. Translated: CAWSVLAGAGNEQFF.

This rearrangement joins TRBV6-5 to TRBJ2-7, with 10 bases aligning to TRBD2. With V trimmed by 6 bases and J by 4 bases, 9 bases remained unmatched. Germline V gives CDR1 MNHEY, CDR2 SVGAGI. The CDR3 is 15 amino acids. CDR3 DNA: TGTGCCAGCAGAGTACTAGCGGGAATTTTTTACGAGCAGTACTTC. Translating it yields CASRVLAGIFYEQYF.

This rearrangement joins TRBV30 to TRBJ2-7; 8 positions agree with TRBD1. The CDR3 loop spans 16 amino acids. Germline CDR1 GTSNPN, CDR2 SVGIG (reference sequence). Unmatched junction bases numbered 13, after V lost 2 bases and J lost 4 bases. CDR3: CAWSLLTGDLEYEQYF. The DNA for the CDR3 is TGTGCCTGGAGTTTATTGACAGGGGACCTTGAGTACGAGCAGTACTTC.

This chain joins TRBV6-5 and TRBJ2-7, with D uncertain. The CDR3 is 13 amino acids. The V end lost 5 bases, the J end lost 1 base, and 9 bases lay between the germline ends. Germline lookup yields CDR1 MNHEY and CDR2 SVGAGI. The CDR3 DNA reads TGTGCCAGCAGTCGGTTAGTTTCCTACGAGCAGTACTTC. This encodes CASSRLVSYEQYF.

The genes are TRBV15 and TRBJ2-6; D unresolved. Germline lookup yields CDR1 LNHNV and CDR2 YYDKDF (reference sequence). V was pared by 0 bases and J by 1 base, with 4 bases between. This CDR3 region has 15 residues. The CDR3 loop is CATSRDNSGANVLTF. Written as DNA, the CDR3 is TGTGCCACCAGCAGAGATAATTCTGGGGCCAACGTCCTGACTTTC.

V is TRBV28 and J is TRBJ1-2, with TRBD1 identical over 8 bases. The length of the CDR3 is 14 residues. Germline values: CDR1 MDHEN, CDR2 SYDVKM. J gave up 2 bases and V 8 bases, and 7 bases lay outside the gene matches. Here the CDR3 DNA reads TGTGCCAGCCGGCCACAGGGGGGAAACTATGGCTACACCTTC. This gives the protein CASRPQGGNYGYTF.

The rearrangement uses TRBV30 and TRBJ2-1, with D perhaps matching TRBD2 (6 bases). This CDR3 has 13 amino acids. CDR1 is GTSNPN and CDR2 is SVGIG in the germline V gene (reference sequence). The V and J ends lost 2 bases and 8 bases respectively, with 13 bases between them. CDR3: CAWSQRTGDEQFF. The CDR3, as DNA: TGTGCCTGGAGTCAGCGGACGGGGGATGAGCAGTTCTTC.

The table lists this clone with a count of one. The chain is built from TRBV19 and TRBJ2-7, with a tentative D call TRBD2 (6 bases). There are 14 residues in the CDR3. Germline V gives CDR1 LNHDA, CDR2 SQIVND (reference sequence). The germline V and J ends were trimmed by 4 bases and 0 bases, with 10 bases remaining between them. The chain's CDR3 is CASSTGVASYEQYF. The DNA of the CDR3 is TGTGCCAGTAGTACGGGGGTGGCCTCCTACGAGCAGTACTTC.

V is TRBV4-2 and J is TRBJ2-2; 7 positions match TRBD2. Per the germline V gene, CDR1 is LGHNA and CDR2 is YNFKEQ. Losses at the gene ends were 1 base for V and 4 bases for J; bases not matched to a gene: 6. There are 16 residues in the CDR3. The CDR3 nucleotides read TGTGCCAGCAGCCAAGGGGCTAGCGGCGTCACCGGGGAGCTGTTTTTT. This encodes CASSQGASGVTGELFF.